This passage covers 3 T cell receptor beta chains from one sample sequenced in a study of beta chain features in type 1 diabetes. Reverse transcription of all isolated RNA meant that expressed TCRB transcripts were sequenced. TCRdb's copy holds only in-frame clones and misses some; the assay was immunoSEQ multiplex PCR. The sample has roughly 400,000 clones, approximately 16% seen once. The sequencing sample was made of naive CD4+ T cells from blood. The receptors derive from a young woman in good health.

This clone was seen just once. The gene calls are TRBV6-5 and TRBJ2-5; 7 nucleotides match TRBD1. The J segment lost 4 bases and the V segment lost 0 bases, leaving 2 bases of the junction unmatched. This CDR3 has 14 residues. Germline CDR1 MNHEY, CDR2 SVGAGI. The chain's CDR3 is CASSYSNRGETQYF. CDR3 DNA: TGTGCCAGCAGTTACTCGAACAGGGGAGAGACCCAGTACTTC.

This rearrangement joins TRBV28 to TRBJ2-3, with 10 bases aligning to TRBD2. CDR3 length: 15 residues. V lost 9 bases and J lost 2; bases outside the gene matches: 8. Per germline, CDR1 MDHEN and CDR2 SYDVKM. This CDR3 is CASHTSGVFTDTQYF. The CDR3 coding sequence is TGTGCCAGTCACACTAGCGGGGTTTTCACAGATACGCAGTATTTT.

The V gene is TRBV10-3, the J gene TRBJ2-7; 7 bases agree with TRBD2. V shed 10 bases, J shed 5 bases, and the junction held 14 bases outside the gene matches. This CDR3 contains 14 residues. CDR1 is ENHRY and CDR2 is SYGVKD in the germline V gene. CDR3 DNA sequence: TGTGCCAGCTCCGGGACTATTCTCGGCAACGAGCAGTACTTC. This sequence encodes CASSGTILGNEQYF.